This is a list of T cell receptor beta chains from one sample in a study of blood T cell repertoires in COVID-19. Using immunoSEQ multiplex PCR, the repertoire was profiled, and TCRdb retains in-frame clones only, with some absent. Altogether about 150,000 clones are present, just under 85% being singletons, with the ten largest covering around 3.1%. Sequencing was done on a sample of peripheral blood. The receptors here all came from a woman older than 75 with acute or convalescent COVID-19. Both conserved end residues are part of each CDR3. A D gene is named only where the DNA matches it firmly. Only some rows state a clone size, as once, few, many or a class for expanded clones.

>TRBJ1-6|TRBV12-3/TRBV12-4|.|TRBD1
TGTGCCAGCAGCCCCGACAGGGTCCCCCCCCTCCACTTT
CASSPDRVPPLHF
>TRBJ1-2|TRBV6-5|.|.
TGTGCCAGCAAAACAGGTCGGGATGGCTACACCTTC
CASKTGRDGYTF
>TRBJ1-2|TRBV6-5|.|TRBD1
TGTGCCAGCAGTCCCACAGGGGACTATGGCTACACCTTC
CASSPTGDYGYTF
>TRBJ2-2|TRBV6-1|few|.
TGTGCCAGCAGTGGCACTTCCTCCCAAACCACCGGGGAGCTGTTTTTT
CASSGTSSQTTGELFF
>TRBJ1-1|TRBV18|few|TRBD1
TGTGCCAGCTCACCACGGACAGGGGGCGCGAACACTGAAGCTTTCTTT
CASSPRTGGANTEAFF
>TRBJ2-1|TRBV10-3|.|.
TGTGCCATCAGTGGGGAGTTTGAGCAGTTCTTC
CAISGEFEQFF
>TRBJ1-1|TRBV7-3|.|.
.
CASSFGQGAHPFF
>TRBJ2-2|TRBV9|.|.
TGTGCCAGCAGCTCCCAGCTGAGGGGGTCCGGGGAGCTGTTTTTT
CASSSQLRGSGELFF
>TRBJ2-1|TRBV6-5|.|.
TGTGCCAGCAGTTGGGAGATCAACAATGAGCAGTTCTTC
CASSWEINNEQFF
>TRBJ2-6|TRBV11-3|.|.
TGTGCCAGCAGCCCCGGACAAGTTGGGGCCAACGTCCTGACTTTC
CASSPGQVGANVLTF
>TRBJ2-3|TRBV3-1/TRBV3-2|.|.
TGTGCCAGCAGCCAGGACTACGAGAGGAGGACAGATACGCAGTATTTT
CASSQDYERRTDTQYF
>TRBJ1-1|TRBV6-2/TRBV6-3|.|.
TGTGCCAGCAGTTACTCTCACAGGGTTGGGAACACTGAAGCTTTCTTT
CASSYSHRVGNTEAFF
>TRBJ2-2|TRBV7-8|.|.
TGTGCCAGCAGCCTCATCACCGGGGAGCTGTTTTTT
CASSLITGELFF
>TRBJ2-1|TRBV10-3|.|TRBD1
TGTGCCATCAGCCGGGACAGGGACAATGAGCAGTTCTTC
CAISRDRDNEQFF
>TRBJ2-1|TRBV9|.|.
TGTGCCAGCAGCGCTGGGGGGATCTCCTACAATGAGCAGTTCTTC
CASSAGGISYNEQFF
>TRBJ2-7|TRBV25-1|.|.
TGTGCCAGCAGTGCACAGCTCCAGGGCCCCTACGAGCAGTACTTC
CASSAQLQGPYEQYF
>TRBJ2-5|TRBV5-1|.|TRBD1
TGCGCCAGCAGCTTGGGCGGACAGGGTCAAGAGACCCAGTACTTC
CASSLGGQGQETQYF
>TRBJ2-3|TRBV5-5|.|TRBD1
TGTGCCAGCAGCCCTTTACAGGGGACCCTCACAGATACGCAGTATTTT
CASSPLQGTLTDTQYF
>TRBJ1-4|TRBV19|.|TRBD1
TGTGCCAGACAGGGGCCCGTAGGTTGGTGTGAGTTTTTT
CARQGPVGWCEFF
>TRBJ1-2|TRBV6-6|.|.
TGTGCCAGCAGTGGGAAAACAGGGCTTGACGGTGGCTACACCTTC
CASSGKTGLDGGYTF
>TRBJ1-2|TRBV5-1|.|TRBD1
TGCGCCAGCAGCTACGGACAGGGAGGCTATGGCTACACCTTC
CASSYGQGGYGYTF
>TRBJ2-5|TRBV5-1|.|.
TGCGCCAGCAGCTGGGGGCCGAGCCAAGAGACCCAGTACTTC
CASSWGPSQETQYF